Below, one TCR beta chain is given with its context. Its antigen remains unidentified. Assay used: immunoSEQ multiplex PCR; TCRdb lists only in-frame clones, some missing. The sample carries over 110,000 clones, 92% recorded once. Second-dose intervals of approximately 4 or approximately 12 weeks were pooled. This entry is derived from a study of T cell responses to AZD1222 COVID-19 vaccine. General study findings and limits: In a largely white British group with more females than males, clonal diversity was possibly underestimated. The study identified only six AZD1222 recipients as seropositive at baseline. Receipt of two AZD1222 doses was followed by a rise in Spike-specific TCR breadth and depth.

The sample in question was peripheral blood, obtained 28 days after the second AZD1222 dose. The sequence was collected from an adult who received the AZD1222 COVID-19 vaccine.

CDR3 coding DNA: TGCGCCAGCAGCTTGGGCGGGACAGGTCCCTACGAGCAGTACGTC. As protein: CASSLGGTGPYEQYV. The chain carries TRBV5-1 and TRBJ2-7, with TRBD1 identical over 8 bases. The germline gives CDR1 SGHRS, CDR2 YFSETQ. CDR3 length equals 15 residues. V trimming: 0 bases; J trimming: 2 bases; junction bases outside the gene matches: 4.